The next 13 T cell receptor beta chains were all read from a single sample in a study of blood T cell repertoires in COVID-19 (dated by TCRdb to the early 2020s). Receptor libraries were prepared by the immunoSEQ multiplex PCR assay. As stored in TCRdb, this immuneACCESS dataset retains in-frame rearrangements with V and J assigned. A fraction of the clones does not appear; measured against another copy, unresolved V genes explain less than half of the discrepancy, and the remainder lacks a known reason. The sample records approximately 140,000 clones, almost 85% of which are singletons. The leading ten clones occupy 5.5% of the sample. Sample: PBMCs or T cells enriched from blood (not recorded which). Receptors were obtained from a man aged 35 to 55 with acute COVID-19.

The chain uses TRBV30 and TRBJ2-1, with 8 bases aligning to TRBD1. V shed 1 base, J shed 5 bases, and the junction held 7 bases outside the gene matches. The germline CDR1 and CDR2 sequences are GTSNPN and SVGIG (reference sequence). The CDR3 runs 15 residues. The CDR3 sequence is CAWSEVGTGNNEQFF. DNA for the CDR3: TGTGCCTGGAGTGAGGTCGGGACAGGAAACAATGAGCAGTTCTTC. Supplemented by reference TRBV30 and TRBJ2-1, the full variable domain reads SQTIHQWPATLVQPVGSPLSLECTVEGTSNPNLYWYRQAAGRGLQLLFYSVGIGQISSEVPQNLSASRPQDRQFILSSKKLLLSDSGFYLCAWSEVGTGNNEQFFGPGTRLTVL.

This clone was detected a few times. The chain employs TRBV2 and TRBJ2-1, with 7 bases matching TRBD1. This CDR3 comprises 15 residues. The germline gives CDR1 SNHLY, CDR2 FYNNEI. With V trimmed by 5 bases and J by 0 bases, 4 bases remained unmatched. In DNA, the CDR3 is TGTGCCAGCAGTCCGGGACAGAGCTCCTACAATGAGCAGTTCTTC. It specifies CASSPGQSSYNEQFF.

V and J are TRBV27 and TRBJ2-7; 7 bases match TRBD2. The CDR3 has 19 residues. The junction had 25 bases not matched to a gene; V was cut back by 5 bases and J by 6 bases. The germline V gene encodes CDR1 MNHEY and CDR2 SMNVEV (reference sequence). The CDR3 coding sequence is TGTGCCAGCAGTCTTCGTGGAGGTTGGGCGGGAGTATGGGGGTTCGAGCAGTACTTC. Translated, it gives CASSLRGGWAGVWGFEQYF.

The CDR3 here is CASSRTSGRAVYNEQFF. In nucleotides, the CDR3 is TGTGCCAGTAGTAGGACTAGCGGGAGGGCCGTTTACAATGAGCAGTTCTTC. This chain connects TRBV19 to TRBJ2-1, with 15 bases that match TRBD2. The germline V gene encodes CDR1 LNHDA and CDR2 SQIVND (reference sequence). J lost 4 bases, V lost 4 bases, and 5 bases had no gene match. This CDR3 region has 17 residues.

The genes are TRBV5-1 and TRBJ1-2; 10 bases line up with TRBD1. V was clipped by 3 bases and J by 4 bases; unmatched bases: 6. CDR3 size: 15 residues. Germline values: CDR1 SGHRS, CDR2 YFSETQ. The chain's CDR3 is CASSSGDRGGYGYTF. The DNA for the CDR3 is TGCGCCAGCAGCTCGGGGGACAGGGGTGGCTATGGCTACACCTTC.

The rearrangement joins TRBV11-2 to TRBJ1-1; 7 bases are shared with TRBD1. This CDR3 has 13 amino acids. V shed 5 bases, J shed 3 bases, and the junction held 3 bases outside the gene matches. CDR1 and CDR2 from the germline V gene are SGHAT and FQNNGV. DNA for the CDR3: TGTGCCAGCAGCCGAGACAGGGACACTGAAGCTTTCTTT. Translation: CASSRDRDTEAFF.

In its sample, this clone was seen once. The chain couples TRBV5-4 to TRBJ2-1; 9 bases line up with TRBD2. The CDR3 loop spans 15 amino acids. Per the germline V gene, CDR1 is SGHNT and CDR2 is YYREEE (reference sequence). With 2 bases clipped from V and 3 bases from J, the junction kept 3 bases outside the gene matches. CDR3 in amino acids: CASSFLAGLYNEQFF. As DNA, the CDR3 is TGTGCCAGCAGCTTCCTAGCGGGGCTCTACAATGAGCAGTTCTTC.

The V gene is TRBV18, the J gene TRBJ2-7, with 7 bases fitting TRBD2. The V gene end was trimmed by 5 bases and the J gene end by 0 bases; junction bases not matched to a gene: 4. CDR1 is KGHSH and CDR2 is LQKENI in the germline V gene. The CDR3 is 14 amino acids. The CDR3 loop reads CASSSRDYSYEQYF. The CDR3, as DNA: TGTGCCAGCTCAAGCCGGGACTACTCCTACGAGCAGTACTTC.

The V gene is TRBV19, the J gene TRBJ2-5; 8 bases align to TRBD2. The J segment lost 4 bases and the V segment lost 5 bases, leaving 9 bases of the junction unmatched. The germline gives CDR1 LNHDA, CDR2 SQIVND (reference sequence). CDR3 size: 15 residues. The CDR3 coding sequence is TGTGCCAGTAGTTCCCAGTCCCGGGAGGGAGAGACCCAGTACTTC. The encoded protein is CASSSQSREGETQYF.

The gene calls are TRBV30 and TRBJ1-1; D gene unclear. Germline values: CDR1 GTSNPN, CDR2 SVGIG (reference sequence). V dropped 5 bases and J dropped 2 bases, with 12 bases sitting between them. This CDR3 is built from 13 residues. CDR3 nucleotide sequence: TGTGCCTGGCTACAAGGACTTAACACTGAAGCTTTCTTT. It codes for CAWLQGLNTEAFF.

This sequence joins TRBV14 and TRBJ2-3; 12 bases map to TRBD2. The V gene's germline CDR1 is SGHDN and CDR2 FVKESK. J lost 2 bases, V lost 10 bases, and 10 bases had no gene match. CDR3 length: 16 residues. In DNA, the CDR3 is TGTGCCATCCTAGAAACTAGCGGGAGGACCACAGATACGCAGTATTTT. Translation: CAILETSGRTTDTQYF.

This chain connects TRBV15 to TRBJ1-6, with a possible D match to TRBD1 (5 bases). V lost 0 bases, J lost 7 bases, and 13 bases lay in between. The CDR3 contains 16 residues. From germline, CDR1 is LNHNV and CDR2 YYDKDF (reference sequence). CDR3 in DNA: TGTGCCACCAGCAGAGAAAGTCCAGGGATAAATTCACCCCTCCACTTT. Its translation is CATSRESPGINSPLHF.

V usage is TRBV9 and J usage is TRBJ2-1; 7 bases are shared with TRBD1. The germline gives CDR1 SGDLS, CDR2 YYNGEE. The trim removed 3 bases at V and 4 bases at J, leaving 13 bases unmatched. The CDR3 has 17 amino acids. The CDR3 sequence: CASSGGSGTEVYNEQFF. The DNA for the CDR3 is TGTGCCAGCAGCGGGGGGTCCGGGACAGAGGTTTACAATGAGCAGTTCTTC.